One sample yielded the 13 T cell receptor beta chains listed below, sequenced in a study of blood T cell repertoires in COVID-19. Here immunoSEQ multiplex PCR was the method, and the copy in TCRdb shows in-frame clones only, minus some. The sample carries 150,000 or so clones, roughly 89% recorded once. Specimen: peripheral blood. All receptors derive from a woman aged 50 to 60 with acute or convalescent COVID-19.

The rearrangement uses TRBV11-2 and TRBJ2-1, with 8 bases matching TRBD2. The CDR3 loop spans 18 amino acids. Trimming removed 0 bases from V and 4 bases from J; junction bases left unmatched: 11. Germline-derived CDR1 and CDR2 are SGHAT and FQNNGV. CDR3 coding DNA: TGTGCCAGCAGCTTAGATGCGCGTGGCGGGAGGTATTACAATGAGCAGTTCTTC. Protein sequence: CASSLDARGGRYYNEQFF.

V usage is TRBV7-2 and J usage is TRBJ1-1; TRBD1 matches at 10 bases. V dropped 0 bases and J dropped 5; count of bases not matched to a gene: 6. The CDR3 is 16 amino acids. Germline CDR1 is SGHTA and CDR2 is FQGNSA. The CDR3 spells CASSLALGQGGTEAFF. The CDR3 nucleotides are TGTGCCAGCAGCTTAGCGCTCGGACAGGGGGGGACTGAAGCTTTCTTT. The whole variable domain, filled in from reference TRBV7-2 and TRBJ1-1, reads GAGVSQSPSNKVTEKGKDVELRCDPISGHTALYWYRQSLGQGLEFLIYFQGNSAPDKSGLPSDRFSAERTGGSVSTLTIQRTQQEDSAVYLCASSLALGQGGTEAFFGQGTRLTVV.

V and J are TRBV10-3 and TRBJ2-5; 12 bases agree with TRBD2. The CDR3 contains 16 residues. J was trimmed by 5 bases and V by 5 bases; bases with no gene match: 9. Looked up from germline, CDR1 is ENHRY and CDR2 is SYGVKD. CDR3 DNA sequence: TGTGCCATCAGTTTCGGACTAGCGGGAATTAAGGAGACCCAGTACTTC. Its protein product is CAISFGLAGIKETQYF.

The chain carries TRBV7-3 and TRBJ2-1; the match to TRBD1 covers 12 bases. V shed 4 bases, J shed 9 bases, and the junction held 7 bases outside the gene matches. Germline assignment: CDR1 SGHTA and CDR2 FQGTGA. The CDR3 extends over 15 amino acids. CDR3 region: CASSWTGTGGREQFF. CDR3 nucleotide sequence: TGTGCCAGCAGCTGGACCGGGACAGGGGGCCGTGAGCAGTTCTTC.

The J gene is TRBJ2-3, the V gene TRBV19, with D possibly TRBD2 on 6 matching bases. Trimming left V 0 bases short and J 5 bases short, with 15 bases between. The CDR3 covers 16 residues. The germline V gene has CDR1 LNHDA and CDR2 SQIVND (reference sequence). The CDR3 is CASSIEPGDRGDTQYF. The CDR3, as DNA: TGTGCCAGTAGTATAGAACCGGGAGATAGGGGAGATACGCAGTATTTT.

A single count supports this clone. The chain links TRBV9 to TRBJ2-3; 7 bases align to TRBD2. Per the germline V gene, CDR1 is SGDLS and CDR2 is YYNGEE. This CDR3 is 13 amino acids long. V gave up 3 bases and J gave up 4 bases; unmatched junction bases: 2. This CDR3 is CASSGGGSDTQYF. The CDR3 region has the DNA TGTGCCAGCAGCGGCGGGGGTTCAGATACGCAGTATTTT.

The V call is TRBV4-2, the J call TRBJ2-7, with 9 bases identical to TRBD2. V shed 8 bases, J shed 5 bases, and the junction held 7 bases outside the gene matches. The CDR3 totals 13 residues. The V gene's germline CDR1 is LGHNA and CDR2 YNFKEQ. The DNA for the CDR3 is TGTGCCAGCGGACAGCGGGGGGTAGACGAGCAGTACTTC. It yields the protein CASGQRGVDEQYF.

This clone was counted between two and nine times. This chain's CDR3 is CASSPNPSGGTDTQYF. The CDR3 DNA is TGTGCCAGCAGTCCAAACCCTAGCGGAGGCACAGATACGCAGTATTTT. The chain has TRBV6-2 or TRBV6-3 and TRBJ2-3; TRBD2 matches 7 bases. V dropped 5 bases and J dropped 1; count of bases not matched to a gene: 9. The V gene's germline CDR1 is MNHEY and CDR2 SVGEGT. The CDR3 loop spans 16 amino acids.

This rearrangement joins TRBV13 to TRBJ1-1, with D perhaps TRBD1 (5 bases). From germline, CDR1 is PRHDT and CDR2 FYEKMQ (reference sequence). The V gene lost 4 bases and the J gene lost 1 base, with 10 bases spanning the gap. This CDR3 spans 14 amino acids. In DNA form, the CDR3 reads TGTGCCAGCAGCTACGGGACTGGGAACACTGAAGCTTTCTTT. Residues: CASSYGTGNTEAFF.

The V and J genes are TRBV20-1 and TRBJ1-1; D remains ambiguous. Germline V CDR1 and CDR2: DFQATT, SNEGSKA (reference sequence). The CDR3 extends over 11 amino acids. V lost 8 bases and J lost 1, with 8 bases in between. The CDR3 DNA reads as TGCAGTTCATACAAGAACACTGAAGCTTTCTTT. Translation gives CSSYKNTEAFF.

The chain combines TRBV30 with TRBJ1-1; D is undetermined. V was clipped by 1 base and J by 1 base, with 10 bases between them. CDR1 is GTSNPN, CDR2 SVGIG, per germline (reference sequence). The CDR3 loop spans 14 amino acids. The CDR3 DNA sequence: TGTGCCTGGAGTGAGGGCGGGCCGAACACTGAAGCTTTCTTT. Translated: CAWSEGGPNTEAFF.

This chain joins TRBV7-9 and TRBJ1-2; maybe TRBD1 (5 bases). Germline CDR1 reads SEHNR; CDR2 reads FQNEAQ (reference sequence). With 5 bases removed from V and 0 bases from J, the gap between germline ends came to 13 bases. The CDR3 runs 15 residues. The CDR3 here is CASSAIDRPNYGYTF. Written as DNA, the CDR3 is TGTGCCAGCAGCGCAATTGACAGACCTAACTATGGCTACACCTTC.

V is TRBV5-8 and J is TRBJ2-1, with TRBD2 matching 11 bases. The germline V gene encodes CDR1 SGHTS and CDR2 YDEGEE. The CDR3 sequence is 15 residues long. The J segment lost 4 bases and the V segment lost 4 bases, leaving 4 bases of the junction unmatched. CDR3 amino acids: CASSAGTSGYNEQFF. The DNA for the CDR3 is TGTGCCAGCAGCGCAGGGACTAGCGGATACAATGAGCAGTTCTTC.